These T cell receptor beta chains were read from a single sample in a study of cytomegalovirus exposure and HLA in healthy donors. TCRdb's table, derived via immunoSEQ multiplex PCR, lists solely in-frame clones and lacks some. This table has over 150,000 clones, over 70% appearing once. Material for sequencing was PBMCs. Every receptor here comes from a man aged 30-40 years in good health and CMV-seropositive. Both conserved end residues are part of each CDR3. D genes are given only for firm matches. Clone size appears in some rows only: once, few, many, or a class for an expanded clone.

size	D	J	V	CDR3	DNA
-	-	TRBJ1-2	TRBV7-9	CASSLIAGLHYGYTF	TGTGCCAGCAGCTTAATCGCAGGGCTCCACTATGGCTACACCTTC
-	TRBD2	TRBJ2-3	TRBV7-3	CASSLGTSGSTDTQYF	TGTGCCAGCAGCTTGGGGACTAGCGGAAGCACAGATACGCAGTATTTT
-	-	TRBJ2-7	TRBV5-6	CASSPGNAYEQYF	TGTGCCAGCAGCCCCGGGAATGCCTACGAGCAGTACTTC
once	TRBD1	TRBJ2-3	TRBV14	CASSPTWPDRAAVTGDTQYF	TGTGCCAGCAGCCCGACCTGGCCGGACAGGGCCGCAGTTACGGGTGATACGCAGTATTTT
few	-	TRBJ2-5	TRBV13	CASSSTWQGGPQETQYF	TGTGCCAGCAGCTCGACCTGGCAGGGTGGGCCCCAAGAGACCCAGTACTTC
-	TRBD1	TRBJ2-2	TRBV4-1	CASSQEWGTGGYTGELFF	TGCGCCAGCAGCCAAGAGTGGGGGACAGGGGGGTACACCGGGGAGCTGTTTTTT
-	-	TRBJ2-1	TRBV19	CASSPELNLWGLSSYNEQFF	TGTGCCAGTAGCCCCGAGCTAAACCTATGGGGACTCAGCTCCTACAATGAGCAGTTCTTC
-	-	TRBJ2-1	TRBV27	CASSLSPYSYNEQFF	TGTGCCAGCAGTTTGTCCCCGTACTCCTACAATGAGCAGTTCTTC
-	-	TRBJ1-2	TRBV28	CASSYPIGRGYGYTF	TGTGCCAGCAGCTACCCAATCGGGCGGGGCTATGGCTACACCTTC
-	TRBD2	TRBJ2-3	TRBV28	CASSPLSGSAGEDTQYF	TGTGCCAGCAGTCCGCTTAGCGGGAGTGCCGGGGAAGATACGCAGTATTTT
few	-	TRBJ2-7	TRBV19	CASSPQGKKDEQYF	TGTGCCAGTAGTCCACAGGGTAAGAAGGACGAGCAGTACTTC
-	-	TRBJ2-7	TRBV28	CASSLDRRAYSYEQYF	TGTGCCAGCAGTTTAGACCGGCGGGCCTACTCCTACGAGCAGTACTTC
-	-	TRBJ2-3	TRBV20-1	CSAIQGYTQYF	TGCAGTGCGATACAGGGCTATACGCAGTATTTT
-	-	TRBJ2-5	TRBV28	CASSLGQPEETQYF	TGTGCCAGCAGTTTAGGGCAGCCTGAAGAGACCCAGTACTTC
-	-	TRBJ2-1	TRBV11-3	CASSQRVAPRGNEQFF	TGTGCCAGCAGCCAACGGGTCGCTCCCCGGGGTAATGAGCAGTTCTTC
-	-	TRBJ1-3	TRBV5-6	CASSLGGAGNTIYF	TGTGCCAGCAGCTTGGGCGGAGCTGGAAACACCATATATTTT
-	-	TRBJ1-2	TRBV5-5	CASSPPGGYGYTF	TGTGCCAGCAGTCCCCCGGGCGGGTATGGCTACACCTTC
-	TRBD2	TRBJ2-3	TRBV28	CASSSSGGGDTQYF	TGTGCCAGCAGTTCATCGGGCGGGGGAGATACGCAGTATTTT
-	TRBD1	TRBJ2-7	TRBV5-1	CASSPRRTGSSYEQYF	TGCGCCAGCAGCCCCCGACGGACAGGGAGCTCCTACGAGCAGTACTTC
-	-	TRBJ2-3	TRBV4-2	CASSQDLATDTQYF	TGTGCCAGCAGCCAAGATCTGGCCACAGATACGCAGTATTTT
-	TRBD2	TRBJ2-7	TRBV5-1	CASSLDGEGLYEQYF	TGCGCCAGCAGCCTCGATGGGGAGGGGCTATACGAGCAGTACTTC
-	TRBD2	TRBJ2-7	TRBV7-9	CASSPQTSGISYEQYF	TGTGCCAGCAGCCCACAGACTAGCGGGATTTCCTACGAGCAGTACTTC
-	TRBD1	TRBJ1-2	TRBV7-9	CASGRQGADGYTF	TGTGCCAGTGGGAGGCAGGGGGCAGATGGCTACACCTTC
-	TRBD1	TRBJ1-6	TRBV19	CASTGTGSNSPLHF	TGTGCCAGTACCGGGACAGGGAGCAACTCACCCCTCCACTTT
few	-	TRBJ1-2	TRBV5-4	CASRYGAGPLVDYGYTF	TGTGCCAGCAGATATGGCGCAGGGCCGCTCGTCGACTATGGCTACACCTTC
-	-	TRBJ2-7	TRBV28	CASSSPGSSTSSYEQYF	TGTGCCAGCAGTTCCCCGGGGTCTAGTACCTCCTCCTACGAGCAGTACTTC
-	-	TRBJ2-7	TRBV6-5	CASSYTQGYEQYF	TGTGCCAGCAGTTACACACAGGGCTACGAGCAGTACTTC
few	-	TRBJ1-2	TRBV2	CASSGGAANYGYTF	TGTGCCAGCAGTGGAGGCGCAGCTAACTATGGCTACACCTTC
-	TRBD1	TRBJ1-5	TRBV7-9	CASSGSTGGLSNQPQHF	TGTGCCAGCAGCGGCTCGACAGGGGGCTTAAGCAATCAGCCCCAGCATTTT
-	TRBD2	TRBJ2-1	TRBV10-1	CASSVAGGFNEQFF	TGCGCCAGCAGTGTAGCGGGAGGGTTTAATGAGCAGTTCTTC
-	TRBD1	TRBJ1-4	TRBV5-8	CASSLGTGQGNEKLFF	TGTGCCAGCAGCTTGGGTACCGGACAGGGTAATGAAAAACTGTTTTTT
-	-	TRBJ1-2	TRBV5-4	CASSSDTDGYGYTF	TGTGCCAGCAGCTCCGACACCGATGGGTATGGCTACACCTTC
-	TRBD1	TRBJ2-7	TRBV6-6	CASSYGDSQRRYEQYF	TGTGCCAGCAGTTACGGGGACAGCCAAAGGCGGTACGAGCAGTACTTC
-	-	TRBJ2-7	TRBV5-1	CASSLDSPYEQYF	TGCGCCAGCAGCTTGGACTCCCCCTACGAGCAGTACTTC
-	TRBD1	TRBJ2-7	TRBV19	CASSMGTGVTEQYF	TGTGCCAGTAGTATGGGGACAGGGGTAACCGAGCAGTACTTC
-	-	TRBJ2-7	TRBV18	CASSPRTGEQYF	TGTGCCAGCTCACCAAGAACAGGCGAGCAGTACTTC
-	TRBD2	TRBJ2-1	TRBV6-1	CASSERWTSDNEQFF	TGTGCCAGCAGTGAAAGATGGACTAGCGACAATGAGCAGTTCTTC
-	-	TRBJ2-1	TRBV4-1	CASTQGAGGVEQFF	TGCGCCAGCACTCAGGGGGCGGGAGGGGTTGAGCAGTTCTTC
-	TRBD1	TRBJ1-1	TRBV11-2	CASRTIRGPRGTEAFF	TGTGCCAGCAGAACAATCAGGGGGCCTCGCGGCACTGAAGCTTTCTTT
-	TRBD2	TRBJ2-1	TRBV14	CASSRRAGLAGYEQFF	TGTGCCAGCAGCCGGAGAGCGGGACTAGCGGGCTATGAGCAGTTCTTC
once	TRBD2	TRBJ2-3	TRBV5-1	CASRRAGIPTDTQYF	TGCGCCAGCAGGAGAGCGGGGATCCCCACAGATACGCAGTATTTT
-	-	TRBJ1-1	TRBV6-1	CATFRAPGANTEAFF	TGTGCCACATTCAGGGCCCCGGGAGCGAACACTGAAGCTTTCTTT
-	-	TRBJ2-2	TRBV21-1	CATVRLTNSNTGELFF	TGTGCCACCGTGAGATTGACAAACTCGAACACCGGGGAGCTGTTTTTT
-	-	TRBJ2-3	TRBV4-2	CASSQIGHSSTDTQYF	TGTGCCAGCAGCCAGATAGGACATTCTAGCACAGATACGCAGTATTTT
-	-	TRBJ1-4	TRBV11-3	CASSPGQTTNEKLFF	TGTGCCAGCAGCCCCGGACAGACAACTAATGAAAAACTGTTTTTT
few	TRBD2	TRBJ2-2	TRBV5-6	CASSLWGGDTGELFF	TGTGCCAGCAGCTTGTGGGGGGGGGACACCGGGGAGCTGTTTTTT